This T cell receptor beta chain came from a study of CD8+CD57+ T cells in acquired aplastic anemia. In the study overall: Sorted cells (CD4+ and CD8+) yielded DNA amounts that averaged roughly 3.5 ug. Points from the study as a whole: Overlapping CD8+ CDR3 repertoires of patients and controls contained roughly 27 shared sequences.

All patients picked for sequencing had shown, by flow cytometry, an expansion of CD8+CD57+ cells. No therapy was given to patients before blood sampling. V was clipped by 4 bases and J by 4 bases; unmatched bases: 10. Germline V CDR1 and CDR2: SQVTM, ANQGSEA. The CDR3 totals 15 residues. Worth noting for this clonotype: The target antigen is unknown.

The use of genomic DNA as template underpinned the TCR beta VDJ and CDR3 profiling. TCRdb called the reads again in MiXCR, with one record for every CDR3 protein. This sample has 180,000 or so distinct CDR3 sequences; around 48% occur once, and the top ten carry 1.8%. Material for sequencing was sorted CD4+, CD8+, or CD8+CD57+ T cells (not recorded which) from PBMCs. This chain joins TRBV29-1 and TRBJ2-5; 9 bases are shared with TRBD2. The sequence was obtained from a human donor with aplastic anemia. In nucleotides, the CDR3 is TGCAGCGTTGTGAGTGGCGGGGGGGCCGTAGAGACCCAGTACTTC. Translation gives CSVVSGGGAVETQYF.